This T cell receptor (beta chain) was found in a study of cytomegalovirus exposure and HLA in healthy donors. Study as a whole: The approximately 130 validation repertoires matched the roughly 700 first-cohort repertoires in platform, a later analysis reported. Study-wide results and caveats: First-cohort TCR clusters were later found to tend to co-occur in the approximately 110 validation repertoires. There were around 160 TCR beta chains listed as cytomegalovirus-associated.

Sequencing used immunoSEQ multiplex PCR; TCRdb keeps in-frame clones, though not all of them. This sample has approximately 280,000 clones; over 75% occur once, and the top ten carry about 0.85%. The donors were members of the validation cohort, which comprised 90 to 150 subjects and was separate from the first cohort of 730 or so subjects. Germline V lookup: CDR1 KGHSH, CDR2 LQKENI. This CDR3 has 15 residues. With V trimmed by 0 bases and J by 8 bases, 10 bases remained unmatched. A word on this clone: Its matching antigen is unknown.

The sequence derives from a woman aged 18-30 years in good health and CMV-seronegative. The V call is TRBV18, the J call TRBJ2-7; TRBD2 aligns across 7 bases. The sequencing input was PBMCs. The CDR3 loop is CASSPPGGVPMKQYF. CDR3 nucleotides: TGTGCCAGCTCACCACCGGGGGGGGTCCCCATGAAGCAGTACTTC.